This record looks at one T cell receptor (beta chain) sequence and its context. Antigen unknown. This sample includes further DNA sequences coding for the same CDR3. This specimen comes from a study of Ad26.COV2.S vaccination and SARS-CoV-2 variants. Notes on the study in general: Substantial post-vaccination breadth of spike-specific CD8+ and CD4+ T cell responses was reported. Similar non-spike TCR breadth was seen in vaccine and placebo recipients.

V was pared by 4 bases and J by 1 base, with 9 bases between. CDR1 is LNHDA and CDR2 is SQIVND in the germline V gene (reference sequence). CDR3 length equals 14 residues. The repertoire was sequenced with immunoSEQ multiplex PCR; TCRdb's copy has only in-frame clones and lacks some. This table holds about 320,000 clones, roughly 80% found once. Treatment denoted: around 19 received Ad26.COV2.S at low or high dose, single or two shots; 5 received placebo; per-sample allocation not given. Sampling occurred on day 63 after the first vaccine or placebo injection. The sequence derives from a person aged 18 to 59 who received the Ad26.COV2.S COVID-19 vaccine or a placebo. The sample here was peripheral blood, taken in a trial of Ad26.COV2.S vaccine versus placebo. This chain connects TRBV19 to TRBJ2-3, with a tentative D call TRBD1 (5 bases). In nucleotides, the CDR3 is TGTGCCAGTAGTACGCAGGGTGGCACAGATACGCAGTATTTT. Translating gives CASSTQGGTDTQYF.